Presented here are 6 T cell receptor beta chains from one specimen sequenced in a study of cytomegalovirus exposure and HLA in healthy donors. This PCR relied on a set of 60 Vbeta primers and 13 Jbeta primers. Measured with immunoSEQ multiplex PCR; TCRdb has only the in-frame clones, and not every one. The sample yields tens of thousands of clones, 75% seen once. The material sequenced was PBMCs. The receptors were gathered from a woman in her forties in good health and CMV-seronegative.

The rearrangement uses TRBV14 and TRBJ2-7; a weak D match, TRBD1 (6 bases). Trimming removed 6 bases from V and 3 bases from J, with 9 bases in between. The germline CDR1 and CDR2 sequences are SGHDN and FVKESK. This CDR3 comprises 12 residues. The chain's CDR3 is CASSLGGYEQYF. DNA for the CDR3: TGTGCCAGCAGTCTAGGGGGCTACGAGCAGTACTTC.

This clone has more than one count but fewer than ten. Mismatch with germline at one junction end may stem from a read error. This chain connects TRBV30 to TRBJ2-7, with 11 bases aligning to TRBD2. The V gene's germline CDR1 is GTSNPN and CDR2 SVGIG (reference sequence). This CDR3 is 12 amino acids long. In DNA, the CDR3 is TGTGCCTGGGAGGATCCTAGCGGGAGGCTCCACTTC. This encodes CAWEDPSGRLHF.

In its sample, this clone was seen a few times. The V call is TRBV7-2, the J call TRBJ2-7, with 9 bases lining up with TRBD1. CDR3 length equals 15 residues. CDR1 and CDR2 from the germline V gene are SGHTA and FQGNSA. The V gene end was trimmed by 1 base and the J gene end by 7 bases; junction bases not matched to a gene: 8. The CDR3 spells CASSLGGDRAPEQYF. The CDR3 nucleotides are TGTGCCAGCAGCTTAGGGGGGGACAGGGCCCCGGAGCAGTACTTC.

A few counts support this clone. The rearrangement joins TRBV27 to TRBJ1-2; D gene uncertain. Trimming cost V 0 bases and J 6 bases, with 17 bases left between them. Germline V lookup: CDR1 MNHEY, CDR2 SMNVEV (reference sequence). CDR3 length: 16 residues. Here the CDR3 reads CASSLSMRDPTDGYTF. CDR3 nucleotides: TGTGCCAGCAGTTTATCCATGCGGGATCCGACGGATGGCTACACCTTC.

V usage is TRBV18 and J usage is TRBJ1-3; TRBD1 agrees at 12 bases. Germline CDR1 KGHSH, CDR2 LQKENI. The CDR3 covers 19 residues. V shed 3 bases and J 3 bases; nucleotides not matched to a gene: 12. The CDR3 DNA sequence: TGTGCCAGCTCACCCGGGACAGGGGGCTTGGAATCTGGTGGAAACACCATATATTTT. Protein: CASSPGTGGLESGGNTIYF.

As DNA, the CDR3 is TGTGCCTGGAAGGAGGCGGGAGGGCCCGAGACCCAGTACTTC. Protein sequence: CAWKEAGGPETQYF. The chain has TRBV30 and TRBJ2-5; 9 bases are shared with TRBD2. Looked up from germline, CDR1 is GTSNPN and CDR2 is SVGIG (reference sequence). This CDR3 has 14 residues. V shed 4 bases, J shed 5 bases, and the junction held 8 bases outside the gene matches.